This T cell receptor beta chain was identified in a study of beta chain features in type 1 diabetes. On the study more broadly: The number of sorted cells examined across all samples was some 100 million.

The germline V and J ends were trimmed by 0 bases and 10 bases, with 9 bases remaining between them. Germline CDR1 SGDLS, CDR2 YYNGEE. The CDR3 length is 12 residues. Every donor provided one heparinised blood draw, which averaged roughly 120 mL. Findings of the study overall: Whether TCRB rearrangement is influenced by HLA type went unresolved here. In type 1 diabetes patients, VDJ junctions had fewer insertions; deletions at these junctions were more frequent. Moderate but significant shortening of TCRB CDR3s was recorded in all four CD4+ subsets from Type 1 diabetes patients.

Concerning this clone itself: The antigen remains unidentified.

The isolated RNA, all of it, was reverse transcribed, so expressed TCRB transcripts were what got sequenced. The method was immunoSEQ multiplex PCR; TCRdb's version includes in-frame clones alone and lacks a portion of them. Of 300,000 to 350,000 clones in the sample, approximately 13% were seen once. This sequence was found in a woman under 30 with type 1 diabetes. The V and J genes are TRBV9 and TRBJ2-3; no firm D call. Source material: naive CD4+ T cells from blood. The CDR3, as DNA: TGTGCCAGCAGCGTAGGGCTAGAGTCGCAGTATTTT. This gives the protein CASSVGLESQYF. Full variable domain (remainder filled in from reference TRBV9 and TRBJ2-3): DSGVTQTPKHLITATGQRVTLRCSPRSGDLSVYWYQQSLDQGLQFLIQYYNGEERAKGNILERFSAQQFPDLHSELNLSSLELGDSALYFCASSVGLESQYFGPGTRLTVL.